The 7 T cell receptor beta chains listed next were all sequenced from one sample in a study of identifying expanded T cells in peripheral blood (dated by TCRdb to 2018 to 2020). The method was the immunoSEQ multiplex PCR assay. Not all clones reach the TCRdb copy of this immuneACCESS table, which keeps in-frame sequences only. Checked studies attribute under half of the gap to unresolved V genes and leave the rest unexplained. This sample holds 80,000 to 90,000 clones; 70% to 90% were observed only once. Roughly 5.3% of the sample comes from the top ten. Sequenced input: blood. These receptor sequences come from a person aged 18 to 70 in good health.

V gene TRBV9 combines with J gene TRBJ2-7, with TRBD2 identical over 7 bases. The germline V gene has CDR1 SGDLS and CDR2 YYNGEE. After removal of 6 bases from V and 4 bases from J, the junction contained 16 bases not matched to a gene. The CDR3 runs to 16 residues. CDR3 nucleotide sequence: TGTGCCAGCACCCCACGGGGGGATGCGGGGTCTTACGAGCAGTACTTC. This translates into CASTPRGDAGSYEQYF.

This clone was counted a single time. V is TRBV7-2 and J is TRBJ1-1; a possible D gene is TRBD1 (6 bases). The ends were cut back, 8 bases at V and 1 base at J, with 14 bases in the middle. This CDR3 spans 14 amino acids. Germline V gives CDR1 SGHTA, CDR2 FQGNSA. For the CDR3, the DNA is TGTGCCAGCCGACCGGGACAAAGGAACACTGAAGCTTTCTTT. Translated: CASRPGQRNTEAFF.

The chain links TRBV2 to TRBJ1-1, with 12 bases aligning to TRBD1. CDR3 size: 14 residues. V lost 10 bases and J lost 10; bases outside the gene matches: 13. Germline values: CDR1 SNHLY, CDR2 FYNNEI. CDR3 region: CATSRGQGALAAFF. In DNA, the CDR3 is TGTGCCACCTCAAGGGGACAGGGGGCGTTAGCAGCTTTCTTT.

In DNA, the CDR3 is TGTGCCAGCAGCTTAGGAGCAGGGACCGAGGGAGAAAAACTGTTTTTT. This codes for CASSLGAGTEGEKLFF. The rearrangement joins TRBV7-9 to TRBJ1-4, with a tentative D call TRBD1 (5 bases). This CDR3 has 16 amino acids. Trimming stripped 1 base from V and 8 bases from J, with 17 bases between. Per germline, CDR1 SEHNR and CDR2 FQNEAQ (reference sequence).

The chain couples TRBV5-1 to TRBJ1-4; D ambiguous. There are 15 residues in the CDR3. Trimming stripped 0 bases from V and 5 bases from J, with 11 bases between. Germline-derived CDR1 and CDR2 are SGHRS and YFSETQ. DNA for the CDR3: TGCGCCAGCAGCTTGGCCGCGGGGTTGAATGAAAAACTGTTTTTT. Protein: CASSLAAGLNEKLFF.

The chain is built from TRBV6-4 and TRBJ2-1, with D possibly TRBD1 on 5 matching bases. This CDR3 is built from 15 residues. Germline V CDR1 and CDR2: MRHNA, SNTAGT. The V end lost 8 bases, the J end lost 2 bases, and 16 bases lay between the germline ends. The CDR3 coding sequence is TGTGCCAGCTCCCAAATCAAGGGGCCCTACAATGAGCAGTTCTTC. This gives the protein CASSQIKGPYNEQFF.

The chain employs TRBV25-1 and TRBJ1-1, with D tentatively TRBD1 (5 bases). Germline-derived CDR1 and CDR2 are MGHDK and SYGVNS. The CDR3 sequence is 14 residues long. Trimming left V 5 bases short and J 1 base short, with 11 bases between. The CDR3: CASSLRQPNTEAFF. The CDR3 DNA reads as TGTGCCAGCAGTTTAAGACAGCCGAACACTGAAGCTTTCTTT.